These T cell receptor beta chains were read from a single sample in a study of cytomegalovirus exposure and HLA in healthy donors. Produced via immunoSEQ multiplex PCR; TCRdb's table is partial and in-frame only. The sample carries around 99,000 clones, around 77% recorded once. The sequenced material came from PBMCs. Source of these receptors: a male donor in good health and CMV-seronegative. Each CDR3 is given with its conserved first and last residue. The D gene is left open where the match is weak. The listing skips clone size in some rows; elsewhere it reads once, few, many or a size class.

TGTGCCAGCAGCTTGGGCGGGATTCGCACAGATACGCAGTATTTT CASSLGGIRTDTQYF TRBV5-6 - - TRBJ2-3
TGCGCCAGCAGCTTGGAGAGGACTAGCGGGAGTAGGGGTGAGCAGTTCTTC CASSLERTSGSRGEQFF TRBV5-1 TRBD2 - TRBJ2-1
TGTGCCAGCAGTTACAGGGTTCAGCCCCAGCATTTT CASSYRVQPQHF TRBV27 - few TRBJ1-5
TGCGCCAGCAGCTTGAATAGGGACAGGGTGTACCAAGAGACCCAGTACTTC CASSLNRDRVYQETQYF TRBV5-1 TRBD1 once TRBJ2-5
TGTGCCAGCAGTCTAGGAAGGAAAAACATTCAGTACTTC CASSLGRKNIQYF TRBV6-5 - - TRBJ2-4
TGTGCTGGGGGGGTGTACGGCACCGGGGAGCTGTTTTTT CAGGVYGTGELFF TRBV27 TRBD2 - TRBJ2-2
TGTGCCAGCAGCCCACGACAGGGGGCGAGAAATGAGCAGTTCTTC CASSPRQGARNEQFF TRBV11-1 TRBD1 - TRBJ2-1
TGTGCCAGCAGCTTAGCGTCACCCAGGATACCCTACGAGCAGTACTTC CASSLASPRIPYEQYF TRBV7-9 - - TRBJ2-7
TGCGCCAGCAGCCTCGGGACTAGCGGGATACTGGATACGCAGTATTTT CASSLGTSGILDTQYF TRBV5-1 TRBD2 few TRBJ2-3
TGTGCCAGTAGTCCAAGGACAGCCCGATCCAATCAGCCCCAGCATTTT CASSPRTARSNQPQHF TRBV19 - - TRBJ1-5
TGTGCCAGCAGCCCGGGACTAGCGGGAGGGCGCGAGCAGTACTTC CASSPGLAGGREQYF TRBV7-9 TRBD2 - TRBJ2-7
TGCGCCAGCAGCCGGACTAGCGGGACCTACGAGCAGTACTTC CASSRTSGTYEQYF TRBV5-1 TRBD2 - TRBJ2-7
TGTGCCAGCAGCTTGGAGCGCGGGGGAAACACCATATATTTT CASSLERGGNTIYF TRBV11-2 - - TRBJ1-3
TGTGCCTCTTGGGGGCTCCTTAGCAATCAGCCCCAGCATTTT CASWGLLSNQPQHF TRBV28 - - TRBJ1-5